Listed below are T cell receptor beta chains from one sample, sequenced in a study of technical replicates of blood from several donors. Sequenced by immunoSEQ multiplex PCR; TCRdb stores in-frame clones only, minus some. The table includes 95,000 to 100,000 clones, around 96% detected once. Sequences were obtained from T cells isolated from PBMCs. The origin of the receptors is a human donor in good health. The CDR3 runs from the conserved cysteine through the conserved F or W. The D gene is left open where the match is weak. Not every row has a clone size; where given, it reads once, few, many or a size class.

j_call,d_call,v_call,clone_size,cdr3_nt,cdr3_aa
TRBJ1-1,TRBD1,TRBV6-5,NA,TGTGCCAGCAGTTCCGGACAGGGGGTTTTAGCTTTCTTT,CASSSGQGVLAFF
TRBJ1-1,NA,TRBV5-1,NA,TGCGCCAGCAGCTTGCTGTCCCAGGGGAGGGGCACTGAAGCTTTCTTT,CASSLLSQGRGTEAFF
TRBJ1-4,TRBD1,TRBV7-9,NA,TGTGCCAGCAGCATAACAGGGGATCTGTTTTTT,CASSITGDLFF
TRBJ2-3,TRBD2,TRBV6-1,NA,TGTGCCAGCTCGCTAGCGGTCACAGATACGCAGTATTTT,CASSLAVTDTQYF
TRBJ2-3,TRBD1,TRBV5-4,NA,TGTGCCAGCAGCCCGCCGGGACAGATCACAGATACGCAGTATTTT,CASSPPGQITDTQYF
TRBJ1-4,NA,TRBV5-1,NA,TGCGCCAGCAGCTATAGACCAGGGCGGAGCGCAACTAATGAAAAACTGTTTTTT,CASSYRPGRSATNEKLFF
TRBJ1-1,TRBD1,TRBV5-1,once,TGCGCCAGCAGCGGCGACAGGGCCACTGAAGCTTTCTTT,CASSGDRATEAFF
TRBJ2-7,TRBD1,TRBV2,NA,TGTGCCAGCAGATTCCCGGGACAGGCCCTCGAGCAGTACTTC,CASRFPGQALEQYF
TRBJ2-1,TRBD2,TRBV5-5,NA,TGTGCCAGCAGCTTCTCAGGCGACGGGAGGGCCCCCGGGGGTGAGCAGTTCTTC,CASSFSGDGRAPGGEQFF
TRBJ2-7,TRBD2,TRBV6-1,NA,TGTGCCAGCAGTGACTCGGGACTACTTTCCTACGAGCAGTACTTC,CASSDSGLLSYEQYF